Below are 3 T cell receptor beta chains sequenced from a single sample in a study of blood T cell repertoires in COVID-19. Method: immunoSEQ multiplex PCR; TCRdb's copy keeps in-frame clones and lacks some. This sample has 150,000 or so clones, with 80% found just once. Sample: peripheral blood. These receptors originate from a man aged 55 to 70 with acute or convalescent COVID-19.

This sequence joins TRBV12-5 and TRBJ2-3, with 8 bases fitting TRBD1. The CDR3 is 16 amino acids. Per germline, CDR1 LGHNT and CDR2 FRNRAP. V lost 7 bases to trimming and J lost 4 bases; unmatched junction nucleotides: 13. CDR3 region: CASAPGRRTGPDTQYF. Written as DNA, the CDR3 is TGTGCTAGTGCCCCCGGGCGACGGACAGGGCCAGATACGCAGTATTTT. The full variable domain, in which reference TRBV12-5 and TRBJ2-3 provide the parts outside the CDR3, is DARVTQTPRHKVTEMGQEVTMRCQPILGHNTVFWYRQTMMQGLELLAYFRNRAPLDDSGMPKDRFSAEMPDATLATLKIQPSEPRDSAVYFCASAPGRRTGPDTQYFGPGTRLTVL.

The chain links TRBV6-2 or TRBV6-3 to TRBJ1-3; D possibly corresponds to TRBD1 (5 bases). V lost 0 bases to trimming and J lost 0 bases, with 18 bases between them. The CDR3 spans 19 residues. The V gene's germline CDR1 is MNHEY and CDR2 SVGEGT. CDR3 nucleotides: TGTGCCAGCAGTTACTCGACCGGGACTTCCTTAATCTCTGGAAACACCATATATTTT. Protein: CASSYSTGTSLISGNTIYF.

The chain combines TRBV19 with TRBJ1-5; the match to TRBD1 covers 11 bases. The CDR3 contains 15 residues. In germline, CDR1 is LNHDA, CDR2 SQIVND (reference sequence). The trim removed 1 base at V and 7 bases at J, leaving 3 bases unmatched. DNA of the CDR3: TGTGCCAGTAGTATAGGGGGGACAGGGGGGCAGCCCCAGCATTTT. It specifies CASSIGGTGGQPQHF.